This TCR beta chain originates from a study of chemoradiotherapy in HPV16-positive cancers. General observations from the study: Non-HPV-specific T cells did not expand in tumors during treatment, whereas candidate HPV-specific clones and E7-related motifs did.

J lost 0 bases, V lost 9 bases, and 5 bases had no gene match. CDR1 is SGHNT and CDR2 is YYREEE in the germline V gene (reference sequence). The CDR3 has 14 amino acids. Produced via immunoSEQ multiplex PCR; TCRdb's table is partial and in-frame only. Among 20,000 to 25,000 clones listed, roughly 90% were seen once. Concerning this clone: Its antigen remains unidentified.

The chain is built from TRBV5-4 and TRBJ2-2, with 7 bases aligning to TRBD1. Specimen: blood, collected from a patient who underwent chemoradiotherapy. This receptor was identified in a human donor with HPV-associated anogenital cancer. CDR3 protein: CATGQVANTGELFF. The CDR3 DNA sequence: TGTGCCACCGGACAGGTCGCGAACACCGGGGAGCTGTTTTTT.